This entry concerns a single T cell receptor (beta chain). This entry belongs to a study of cytomegalovirus exposure and HLA in healthy donors. The CDR3 contains 13 residues. Trimming took 5 bases from V and 3 from J, leaving 11 bases between them. Germline V gene lookup returns CDR1 SNHLY and CDR2 FYNNEI. PCR used 60 Vbeta primers and 13 Jbeta primers. This table comes from immunoSEQ multiplex PCR, and its TCRdb copy is limited to in-frame clones, with some not included. The sample gives about 170,000 clones, approximately 65% of which show up once; about 3.2% is in the top ten. The sequence derives from a man aged 35-49 years in good health and CMV-seronegative. Sequences were obtained from PBMCs. The chain employs TRBV2 and TRBJ2-7, with D uncertain. Here the CDR3 reads CASSPDWNYEQYF. DNA of the CDR3: TGTGCCAGCAGTCCCGACTGGAACTACGAGCAGTACTTC. Supplemented by reference TRBV2 and TRBJ2-7, the full variable domain reads EPEVTQTPSHQVTQMGQEVILRCVPISNHLYFYWYRQILGQKVEFLVSFYNNEISEKSEIFDDQFSVERPDGSNFTLKIRSTKLEDSAMYFCASSPDWNYEQYFGPGTRLTVT.